Described below is a single T cell receptor beta chain sequence and its context. A much larger clone is a single base away; this may be a read error. V dropped 7 bases and J dropped 1; count of bases not matched to a gene: 3. The CDR3 has 15 amino acids. There were TCR beta CDR3 regions amplified from RNA transcripts. First-round RT-PCR of the TCR CDR3 relied on the HTBI primer set. TCRdb re-analysed the multiplex PCR reads in MiXCR, keeping a single row per CDR3 protein. The sample includes some 440,000 distinct CDR3 sequences, 15% to 19% of them seen just once. The entry originates in a study of T cells in Graves' hyperthyroidism and ophthalmopathy.

V is TRBV12-3 or TRBV12-4 and J is TRBJ2-2, with 10 bases that match TRBD2. This sequence originates from a woman aged 18-35 years with Graves' hyperthyroidism. Specimen: blood. The CDR3 sequence is CASTASGGNTGELFF. The DNA of the CDR3 is TGTGCCAGCACCGCTAGCGGGGGGAACACCGGGGAGCTGTTTTTT.